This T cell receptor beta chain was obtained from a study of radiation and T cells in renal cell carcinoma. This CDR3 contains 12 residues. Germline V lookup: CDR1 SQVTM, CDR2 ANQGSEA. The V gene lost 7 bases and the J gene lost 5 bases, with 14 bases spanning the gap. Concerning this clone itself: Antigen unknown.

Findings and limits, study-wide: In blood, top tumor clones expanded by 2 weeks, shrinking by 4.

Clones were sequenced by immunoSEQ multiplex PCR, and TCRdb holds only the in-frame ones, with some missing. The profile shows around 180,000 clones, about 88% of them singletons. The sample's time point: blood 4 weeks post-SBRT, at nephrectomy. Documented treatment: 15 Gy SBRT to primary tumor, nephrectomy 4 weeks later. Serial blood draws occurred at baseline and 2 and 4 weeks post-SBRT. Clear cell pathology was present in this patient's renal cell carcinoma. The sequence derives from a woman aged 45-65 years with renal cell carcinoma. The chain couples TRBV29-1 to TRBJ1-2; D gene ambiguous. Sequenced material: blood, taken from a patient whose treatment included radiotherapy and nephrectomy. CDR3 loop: CSARRRDYGYTF. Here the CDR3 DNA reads TGCAGCGCCCGACGTAGGGATTATGGCTACACCTTC.